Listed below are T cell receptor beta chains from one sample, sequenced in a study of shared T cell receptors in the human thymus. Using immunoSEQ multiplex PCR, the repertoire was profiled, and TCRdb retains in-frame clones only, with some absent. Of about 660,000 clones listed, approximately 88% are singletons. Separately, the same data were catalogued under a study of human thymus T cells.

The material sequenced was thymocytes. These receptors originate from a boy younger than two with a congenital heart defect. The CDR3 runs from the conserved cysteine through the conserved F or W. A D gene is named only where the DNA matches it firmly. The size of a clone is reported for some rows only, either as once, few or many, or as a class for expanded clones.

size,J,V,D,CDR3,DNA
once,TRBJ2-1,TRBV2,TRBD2,CASSGLADYNEQFF,TGTGCCAGCAGTGGACTAGCGGATTACAATGAGCAGTTCTTC
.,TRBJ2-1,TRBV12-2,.,CASRLGGLYNEQFF,TGTGCAAGTCGCTTAGGCGGCCTTTACAATGAGCAGTTCTTC
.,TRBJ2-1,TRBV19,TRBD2,CASSIGTSGRGHEQFF,TGTGCCAGTAGTATAGGGACTAGCGGGAGGGGCCATGAGCAGTTCTTC
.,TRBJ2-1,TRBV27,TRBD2,CASSPPLAGGNNEQFF,TGTGCCAGCAGTCCTCCGCTAGCGGGAGGAAACAATGAGCAGTTCTTC
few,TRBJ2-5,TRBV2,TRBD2,CASRKPGTSSIETQYF,TGTGCCAGCAGGAAGCCTGGGACTAGCAGTATAGAGACCCAGTACTTC
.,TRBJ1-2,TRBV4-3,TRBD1,CASSQAEYRQGYGYTF,TGCGCCAGCAGCCAAGCGGAGTATAGACAGGGATATGGCTACACCTTC
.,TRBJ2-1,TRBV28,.,CASSPQTGANNEQFF,TGTGCCAGCAGTCCTCAGACAGGCGCAAACAATGAGCAGTTCTTC
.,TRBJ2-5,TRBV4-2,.,CASSQDIGGIEAIQYF,TGTGCCAGCAGCCAAGATATTGGAGGGATTGAGGCCATCCAGTACTTC
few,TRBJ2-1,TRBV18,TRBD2,CASSHGRTFYNEQFF,TGTGCCAGCTCACACGGGAGGACGTTCTACAATGAGCAGTTCTTC
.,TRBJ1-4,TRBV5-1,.,CASSPRGPDEKLFF,TGCGCCAGCAGCCCGAGAGGTCCCGATGAAAAACTGTTTTTT
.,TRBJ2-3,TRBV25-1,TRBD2,CATSGRGTDTQYF,TGTGCCACCAGCGGGAGGGGCACAGATACGCAGTATTTT
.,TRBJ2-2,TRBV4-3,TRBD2,CASSQTSGSSPGELFF,TGCGCCAGCAGCCAGACTAGCGGGAGTTCTCCCGGGGAGCTGTTTTTT
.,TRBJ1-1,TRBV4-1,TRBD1,CASSRGQGLNTEAFF,TGCGCCAGCAGCCGCGGACAGGGGTTGAACACTGAAGCTTTCTTT
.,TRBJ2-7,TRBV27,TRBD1,CASSPSDRGKAYEQYF,TGTGCCAGCAGTCCCTCCGACAGGGGTAAAGCCTACGAGCAGTACTTC
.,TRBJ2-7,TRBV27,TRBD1,CASSLDRGPGEQYF,TGTGCCAGCAGTTTAGACAGGGGGCCGGGGGAGCAGTACTTC
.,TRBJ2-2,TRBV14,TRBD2,CASSHYGTTETGELFF,TGTGCCAGCAGCCATTACGGGACTACTGAGACCGGGGAGCTGTTTTTT
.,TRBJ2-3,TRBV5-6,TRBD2,CASSLYRIAGESTDTQYF,TGTGCCAGCAGCTTGTACCGAATAGCGGGGGAAAGCACAGATACGCAGTATTTT
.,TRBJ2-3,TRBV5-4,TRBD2,CASSCPTSGSTDTQYF,TGTGCCAGCAGCTGTCCCACTAGCGGCAGCACAGATACGCAGTATTTT
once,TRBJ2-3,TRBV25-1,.,CASSEGFPRRERTDTQYF,TGTGCCAGCAGTGAAGGCTTTCCCCGACGTGAGCGGACAGATACGCAGTATTTT
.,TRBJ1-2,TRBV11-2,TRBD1,CASSLARTGDLSNYGYTF,TGTGCCAGCAGCTTAGCTAGGACAGGAGACCTTTCCAACTATGGCTACACCTTC
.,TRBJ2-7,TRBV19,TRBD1,CASSPRDRGPKCYEQYF,TGTGCCAGTAGCCCCCGGGACAGGGGGCCCAAATGCTACGAGCAGTACTTC
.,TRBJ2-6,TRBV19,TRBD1,CASGPGTGIGANVLTF,TGTGCCAGTGGTCCCGGGACAGGGATCGGGGCCAACGTCCTGACTTTC
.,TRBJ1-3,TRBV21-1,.,CASSKVRRGWLSGNTIYF,TGTGCCAGCAGCAAAGTGAGGAGGGGCTGGCTCTCTGGAAACACCATATATTTT
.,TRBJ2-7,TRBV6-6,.,CASRQGYEQYF,TGTGCCAGCAGACAGGGCTACGAGCAGTACTTC
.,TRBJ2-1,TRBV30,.,CAWEGGIATYNEQFF,TGTGCCTGGGAAGGAGGGATTGCGACCTACAATGAGCAGTTCTTC
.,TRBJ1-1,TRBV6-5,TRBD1,CASSYRGQGEAFF,TGTGCCAGCAGTTACAGGGGGCAGGGTGAAGCTTTCTTT
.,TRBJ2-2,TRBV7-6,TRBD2,CASSLGLAGGSTGELFF,TGTGCCAGCAGCCTGGGACTAGCGGGAGGGAGTACCGGGGAGCTGTTTTTT
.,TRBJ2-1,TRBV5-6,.,CASSITQGPPLRSEQFF,TGTGCCAGCAGCATAACTCAGGGGCCCCCTCTGAGGAGTGAGCAGTTCTTC
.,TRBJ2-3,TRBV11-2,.,CASIPVGTLLSTDTQYF,TGTGCCAGCATCCCAGTGGGTACCCTACTAAGCACAGATACGCAGTATTTT
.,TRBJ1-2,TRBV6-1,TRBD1,CASGQDRLGGYTF,TGTGCCAGCGGACAGGACCGATTGGGTGGCTACACCTTC
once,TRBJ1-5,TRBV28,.,CASRFRDGAPRQPQHF,TGTGCCAGCAGGTTTAGAGATGGGGCCCCTCGCCAGCCCCAGCATTTT
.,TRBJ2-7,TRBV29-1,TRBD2,CSVRRGGYEQYF,TGCAGCGTCCGACGGGGGGGGTACGAGCAGTACTTC
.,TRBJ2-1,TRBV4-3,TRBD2,CASSQRPSGRNEQFF,TGCGCCAGCAGCCAACGGCCTAGCGGGAGAAATGAGCAGTTCTTC
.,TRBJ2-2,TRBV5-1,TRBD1,CASGRTGENTGELFF,TGCGCCAGCGGACGGACAGGGGAGAACACCGGGGAGCTGTTTTTT
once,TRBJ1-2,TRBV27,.,CASSPRENYGYTF,TGTGCCAGCAGTCCGCGGGAAAACTATGGCTACACCTTC
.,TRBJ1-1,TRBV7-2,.,CASSSNRVENTEAFF,TGTGCCAGCAGCTCGAACAGGGTAGAGAACACTGAAGCTTTCTTT
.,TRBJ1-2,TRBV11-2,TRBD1,CASSPPGRGQGARGYTF,TGTGCCAGCAGCCCGCCCGGTCGGGGACAGGGGGCGCGTGGCTACACCTTC
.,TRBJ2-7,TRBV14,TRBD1,CASSQDCGQGAVEQYF,TGTGCCAGCAGCCAAGACTGTGGACAGGGGGCGGTCGAGCAGTACTTC
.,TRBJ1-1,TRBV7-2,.,CASSRRTEAFF,TGTGCCAGCAGTCGGAGGACTGAAGCTTTCTTT
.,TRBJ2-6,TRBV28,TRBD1,CASSGQAESGANVLTF,TGTGCCAGCAGCGGACAGGCCGAATCTGGGGCCAACGTCCTGACTTTC
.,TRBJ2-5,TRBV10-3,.,CATAAVHQETQYF,TGTGCCACCGCCGCGGTCCACCAAGAGACCCAGTACTTC
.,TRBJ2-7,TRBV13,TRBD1,CASSFNGTAYEQYF,TGTGCCAGCAGTTTTAACGGGACAGCCTACGAGCAGTACTTC
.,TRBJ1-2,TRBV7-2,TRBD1,CASSKQGLLVLPFNYGYTF,TGTGCCAGCAGCAAACAGGGGCTTTTAGTTCTCCCCTTTAACTATGGCTACACCTTC
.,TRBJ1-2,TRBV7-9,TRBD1,CASSLVEGAAGYTF,TGTGCCAGCAGCTTAGTAGAGGGGGCGGCTGGCTACACCTTC
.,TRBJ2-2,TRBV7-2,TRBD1,CASSPGTGRNTGELFF,TGTGCCAGCAGCCCGGGGACAGGCAGAAACACCGGGGAGCTGTTTTTT
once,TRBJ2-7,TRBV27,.,CASSLAQDSYEQYF,TGTGCCAGCAGTTTGGCTCAGGACTCCTACGAGCAGTACTTC
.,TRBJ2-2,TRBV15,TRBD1,CATSRGGQGAGGELFF,TGTGCCACCAGCAGAGGGGGACAGGGGGCCGGCGGGGAGCTGTTTTTT
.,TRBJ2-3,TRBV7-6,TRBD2,CASSPGTSGRGDTDTQYF,TGTGCCAGCAGCCCAGGGACTAGCGGGAGGGGGGACACAGATACGCAGTATTTT
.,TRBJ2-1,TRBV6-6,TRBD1,CASSKLRDRAYNEQFF,TGTGCCAGCAGCAAACTCCGGGACAGGGCTTACAATGAGCAGTTCTTC
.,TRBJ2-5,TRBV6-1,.,CASSEDSETQYF,TGTGCCAGCAGTGAAGACTCGGAGACCCAGTACTTC
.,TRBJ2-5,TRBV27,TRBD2,CATLSLAGSQETQYF,TGTGCCACCCTCAGTCTAGCGGGGTCCCAAGAGACCCAGTACTTC
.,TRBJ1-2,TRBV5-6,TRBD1,CASTSTGSNYGYTF,TGTGCCAGCACCTCGACAGGGTCAAACTATGGCTACACCTTC
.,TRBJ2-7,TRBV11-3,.,CASSLGRQGYSYEQYF,TGTGCCAGCAGCTTAGGACGGCAGGGTTACTCCTACGAGCAGTACTTC
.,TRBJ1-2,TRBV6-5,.,CASRKVGADYGYTF,TGTGCCAGCAGGAAGGTGGGCGCAGACTATGGCTACACCTTC
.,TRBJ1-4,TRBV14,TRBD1,CASSQDPGQSEKLFF,TGTGCCAGCAGCCAAGATCCGGGACAGAGTGAAAAACTGTTTTTT
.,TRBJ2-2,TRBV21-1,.,CASSTPRRLAGGPPGELFF,TGTGCCAGCAGCACCCCCCGCAGACTAGCGGGAGGTCCCCCCGGGGAGCTGTTTTTT
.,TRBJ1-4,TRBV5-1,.,CASRLSDTPNEKLFF,TGCGCCAGCCGTTTGTCGGACACCCCTAATGAAAAACTGTTTTTT
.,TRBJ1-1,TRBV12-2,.,CASRLDPGQGAAEAFF,TGTGCAAGTCGCTTAGACCCGGGACAGGGGGCGGCTGAAGCTTTCTTT
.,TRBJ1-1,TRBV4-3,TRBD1,CASTRSGDRGTEAFF,TGCGCCAGCACCCGGTCAGGGGACAGGGGTACTGAAGCTTTCTTT
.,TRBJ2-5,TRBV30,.,CAWMRTVNATQYF,TGTGCCTGGATGCGGACAGTGAATGCGACCCAGTACTTC